These 26 T cell receptor beta chains were all obtained from the same sample, sequenced in a study of cytomegalovirus exposure and HLA in healthy donors. Primers included in the PCR were 60 Vbeta and 13 Jbeta primers. Sequencing was performed with immunoSEQ multiplex PCR; in TCRdb, only in-frame clones are kept and a portion is missing. Of under 200,000 clones in the sample, around 77% are singletons; the top ten hold roughly 2%. The sample was PBMCs. The receptor source for this set is a man between 50 and 59 years old in good health and CMV-seropositive.

The V gene is TRBV18, the J gene TRBJ1-3, with unresolved D. Germline-derived CDR1 and CDR2 are KGHSH and LQKENI. CDR3 length: 17 residues. Trimming shortened V by 3 bases and J by 1 base, and 16 bases separated the two germline ends. The CDR3 nucleotides read TGTGCCAGCTCACCGGGTGCCGGGAGTCAATCTGGAAACACCATATATTTT. Translating gives CASSPGAGSQSGNTIYF.

Comment on this clone: The junction departs from the called germline gene at one end, perhaps through a read error. V and J are TRBV19 and TRBJ2-1; tentatively, D is TRBD2 (6 bases). CDR3 size: 13 residues. Germline V lookup: CDR1 LNHDA, CDR2 SQIVND (reference sequence). CDR3 sequence: CASSIRTINELFF. In nucleotides, the CDR3 is TGTGCCAGTAGTATCCGGACTATCAATGAGCTGTTCTTC.

The V gene is TRBV10-3, the J gene TRBJ2-6; TRBD1 aligns across 11 bases. V lost 5 bases to trimming and J lost 2 bases; unmatched junction nucleotides: 8. The CDR3 consists of 18 residues. From germline, CDR1 is ENHRY and CDR2 SYGVKD. CDR3 sequence: CAISSGTGGETGANVLTF. CDR3 in DNA: TGTGCCATCAGTTCCGGGACAGGGGGAGAAACTGGGGCCAACGTCCTGACTTTC.

This clone was seen a few times. Here the CDR3 reads CASSLGFSGGAGETQYF. Written as DNA, the CDR3 is TGTGCCAGCAGCTTAGGGTTTAGCGGGGGGGCTGGAGAGACCCAGTACTTC. The chain has TRBV11-2 and TRBJ2-5; TRBD2 aligns across 11 bases. The CDR3 loop spans 17 amino acids. Germline-derived CDR1 and CDR2 are SGHAT and FQNNGV. J lost 4 bases, V lost 1 base, and 8 bases had no gene match. Full variable domain (missing parts from reference TRBV11-2 and TRBJ2-5): EAGVAQSPRYKIIEKRQSVAFWCNPISGHATLYWYQQILGQGPKLLIQFQNNGVVDDSQLPKDRFSAERLKGVDSTLKIQPAKLEDSAVYLCASSLGFSGGAGETQYFGPGTRLLVL.

This clone was counted only a few times. This chain joins TRBV6-1 and TRBJ2-7, with D perhaps TRBD2 (5 bases). Germline CDR1 MNHNS, CDR2 SASEGT. With 4 bases removed from V and 0 bases from J, the gap between germline ends came to 10 bases. The CDR3 is 14 residues long. CDR3 DNA: TGTGCCAGCAGTGGGGGAGAAAGCTCCTACGAGCAGTACTTC. Its translation: CASSGGESSYEQYF.

This chain joins TRBV19 and TRBJ2-5; 12 bases map to TRBD2. The CDR3 covers 14 residues. Germline CDR1 is LNHDA and CDR2 is SQIVND (reference sequence). V lost 4 bases, J lost 8 bases, and 5 bases stayed unmatched. The CDR3: CASSTGLAGTTQYF. CDR3 sequence (DNA): TGTGCCAGTAGTACGGGACTAGCGGGTACAACCCAGTACTTC. The full variable domain, completed using reference TRBV19 and TRBJ2-5, is DGGITQSPKYLFRKEGQNVTLSCEQNLNHDAMYWYRQDPGQGLRLIYYSQIVNDFQKGDIAEGYSVSREKKESFPLTVTSAQKNPTAFYLCASSTGLAGTTQYFGPGTRLLVL.

The chain's CDR3 is CSLRGAAGVDTEAFF. The CDR3 bases are TGCAGCCTCCGAGGAGCTGCGGGCGTAGATACTGAAGCTTTCTTT. V gene TRBV29-1 combines with J gene TRBJ1-1; D gene ambiguous. The CDR3 consists of 15 residues. V lost 8 bases, J lost 5 bases, and 24 bases lay in between. Per germline, CDR1 SQVTM and CDR2 ANQGSEA. Full variable domain (outside the CDR3, taken from reference TRBV29-1 and TRBJ1-1): SAVISQKPSRDICQRGTSLTIQCQVDSQVTMMFWYRQQPGQSLTLIATANQGSEATYESGFVIDKFPISRPNLTFSTLTVSNMSPEDSSIYLCSLRGAAGVDTEAFFGQGTRLTVV.

This clone was counted only a few times. This chain connects TRBV7-9 to TRBJ2-7; D is perhaps TRBD2 (7 bases). The CDR3 loop spans 14 amino acids. Trimming took 3 bases from V and 2 from J, leaving 11 bases between them. Germline V gives CDR1 SEHNR, CDR2 FQNEAQ (reference sequence). The CDR3 loop is CASSFGGGPYEQYF. The CDR3 DNA follows: TGTGCCAGCAGCTTTGGGGGGGGCCCCTACGAGCAGTACTTC.

The chain employs TRBV2 and TRBJ1-4; tentative D call: TRBD1 (6 bases). This CDR3 region has 14 residues. Trimming left V 4 bases short and J 2 bases short, with 8 bases between. CDR1 and CDR2 (germline): SNHLY, FYNNEI. The CDR3 coding sequence is TGTGCCAGCAGTGTACAGGGCACTAATGAAAAACTGTTTTTT. Its translation is CASSVQGTNEKLFF.

The V call is TRBV28, the J call TRBJ2-7, with D perhaps matching TRBD2 (5 bases). Germline assignment: CDR1 MDHEN and CDR2 SYDVKM. With 6 bases removed from V and 6 bases from J, the gap between germline ends came to 12 bases. The CDR3 consists of 12 residues. CDR3 bases: TGTGCCAGCAGAACAGCACTAGGCGAGCAGTACTTC. It is translated as CASRTALGEQYF.

CDR3 nucleotides: TGTGCCAGCAGCTTAGGGCTGCGCACAGATACGCAGTATTTT. Encoded protein: CASSLGLRTDTQYF. The genes are TRBV11-2 and TRBJ2-3; D gene uncertain. Germline values: CDR1 SGHAT, CDR2 FQNNGV. Between the trimmed V and J ends, which lost 1 base and 1 base, there was a span of 6 bases. The CDR3 has 14 residues.

The J gene is TRBJ1-1, the V gene TRBV4-3, with D unclear. V lost 3 bases to trimming and J lost 1 base, with 6 bases between them. Germline V lookup: CDR1 LGHNA, CDR2 YSLEER. The CDR3 has 13 residues. The CDR3 protein is CASSQARNTEAFF. The DNA of the CDR3 is TGCGCCAGCAGCCAGGCAAGGAACACTGAAGCTTTCTTT.

The rearrangement uses TRBV5-6 and TRBJ2-3; maybe TRBD2 (5 bases). Trimming shortened V by 0 bases and J by 6 bases, and 8 bases separated the two germline ends. Germline V lookup: CDR1 SGHDT, CDR2 YYEEEE. CDR3 size: 13 residues. The CDR3 protein is CASSLGGRDTQYF. The CDR3 DNA is TGTGCCAGCAGCTTGGGCGGGCGGGATACGCAGTATTTT.

The rearrangement joins TRBV27 to TRBJ1-1, with D perhaps matching TRBD1 (5 bases). The CDR3 totals 15 residues. Germline lookup yields CDR1 MNHEY and CDR2 SMNVEV (reference sequence). Trimming removed 5 bases at V and 4 bases at J, with 17 bases between. CDR3 amino acids: CASSPSSSGLTEAFF. Written as DNA, the CDR3 is TGTGCCAGCAGTCCATCCTCATCAGGGCTCACTGAAGCTTTCTTT.

The genes are TRBV15 and TRBJ2-7; weak D call: TRBD2 (5 bases). The V end was cut by 0 bases, the J end by 9 bases, with 9 bases between. The CDR3 has 12 residues. The V gene's germline CDR1 is LNHNV and CDR2 YYDKDF (reference sequence). The CDR3 DNA reads as TGTGCCACCAGCAGAGAGCCGGGGTGGCAGTACTTC. It translates to CATSREPGWQYF.

V is TRBV5-5 and J is TRBJ1-4; 8 nucleotides match TRBD1. This CDR3 region has 14 residues. V shed 4 bases, J shed 8 bases, and the junction held 7 bases outside the gene matches. Germline V gives CDR1 SGHKS, CDR2 YYEKEE (reference sequence). CDR3 residues: CASSEKDRDEKLFF. The CDR3 region has the DNA TGTGCCAGCAGCGAAAAGGACAGGGACGAAAAACTGTTTTTT.

V and J are TRBV9 and TRBJ1-4; weak D call: TRBD1 (5 bases). The germline V gene encodes CDR1 SGDLS and CDR2 YYNGEE. Trimming pared 0 bases from V and 8 bases from J, leaving 11 bases between. The CDR3 totals 14 residues. This CDR3 is CASSVGQGYEKLFF. The CDR3 DNA reads TGTGCCAGCAGCGTAGGCCAGGGATACGAAAAACTGTTTTTT.

J is TRBJ2-3 and V is TRBV5-1; D possibly corresponds to TRBD2 (6 bases). The V end lost 3 bases, the J end lost 2 bases, and 10 bases lay between the germline ends. The CDR3 runs to 14 residues. Germline lookup yields CDR1 SGHRS and CDR2 YFSETQ. CDR3 protein: CASSSWGDTDTQYF. In nucleotides, the CDR3 is TGCGCCAGCAGCTCATGGGGGGACACAGATACGCAGTATTTT.

The chain joins TRBV6-5 to TRBJ2-7, with D tentatively TRBD2 (5 bases). CDR1 and CDR2 (germline): MNHEY, SVGAGI. V was trimmed by 0 bases and J by 2 bases, leaving 11 bases between them. The CDR3 totals 15 residues. This chain's CDR3 is CASSYSRPGTYEQYF. For the CDR3, the DNA is TGTGCCAGCAGTTACTCGCGGCCGGGGACCTACGAGCAGTACTTC.

This chain links TRBV28 with TRBJ2-2, with TRBD2 matching 8 bases. The CDR3 is 16 amino acids. The V gene's germline CDR1 is MDHEN and CDR2 SYDVKM. The V and J ends lost 5 bases and 4 bases, in that order; junction bases with no gene match: 9. The CDR3 loop is CASSPPGGPVTGELFF. CDR3 bases: TGTGCCAGCAGTCCCCCGGGGGGGCCGGTCACCGGGGAGCTGTTTTTT.

The genes are TRBV27 and TRBJ1-4, with D unclear. This CDR3 has 16 amino acids. V dropped 5 bases and J dropped 0 bases, with 13 bases sitting between them. CDR1 is MNHEY, CDR2 SMNVEV, per germline (reference sequence). CDR3 nucleotide sequence: TGTGCCAGCAGTCCCGTCGTTGGAGCAACTAATGAAAAACTGTTTTTT. It yields the protein CASSPVVGATNEKLFF.

The chain carries TRBV7-2 and TRBJ2-2; TRBD2 matches 12 bases. Losses at the gene ends were 1 base for V and 5 bases for J; bases not matched to a gene: 5. The CDR3 extends over 17 amino acids. CDR1 and CDR2 (germline): SGHTA, FQGNSA. CDR3 nucleotides: TGTGCCAGCAGCTTAGACCTAGCGGGGGGGCGGACCGGGGAGCTGTTTTTT. Its translation is CASSLDLAGGRTGELFF.

This clone has a handful of counts. V and J are TRBV19 and TRBJ1-2, with D uncertain. The CDR3 spans 14 residues. Germline CDR1 reads LNHDA; CDR2 reads SQIVND (reference sequence). V was shortened by 4 bases and J by 3 bases, with 12 bases between the two germline ends. The CDR3 region is CASSTLAQDYGYTF. CDR3 bases: TGTGCCAGTAGTACCCTGGCTCAGGACTATGGCTACACCTTC.

This rearrangement joins TRBV7-7 to TRBJ1-3, with D perhaps TRBD1 (5 bases). The germline gives CDR1 SSHAT, CDR2 FNYEAQ (reference sequence). CDR3 length equals 18 residues. The V gene lost 1 base and the J gene lost 0 bases, with 16 bases spanning the gap. The CDR3 bases are TGTGCCAGCAGCTTAGTATCACAGGACGGTAACTCTGGAAACACCATATATTTT. Encoded protein: CASSLVSQDGNSGNTIYF. Supplemented by reference TRBV7-7 and TRBJ1-3, the full variable domain reads GAGVSQSPRYKVTKRGQDVTLRCDPISSHATLYWYQQALGQGPEFLTYFNYEAQPDKSGLPSDRFSAERPEGSISTLTIQRTEQRDSAMYRCASSLVSQDGNSGNTIYFGEGSWLTVV.

The chain has TRBV5-1 and TRBJ2-1; 14 nucleotides line up with TRBD2. This CDR3 has 18 amino acids. Germline V CDR1 and CDR2: SGHRS, YFSETQ. The V and J ends lost 3 bases and 0 bases, in that order; junction bases with no gene match: 5. The CDR3 sequence is CASSWTSGGPNSYNEQFF. The CDR3 region has the DNA TGCGCCAGCAGCTGGACTAGCGGGGGGCCCAACTCCTACAATGAGCAGTTCTTC.

The chain carries TRBV28 and TRBJ2-1; a possible D gene is TRBD1 (6 bases). V was trimmed by 5 bases and J by 1 base, leaving 9 bases between them. CDR1 is MDHEN, CDR2 SYDVKM, per germline. The CDR3 is made up of 14 amino acids. The CDR3 bases are TGTGCCAGCAGTATACAGGGTTCCTACAATGAGCAGTTCTTC. Protein product: CASSIQGSYNEQFF.